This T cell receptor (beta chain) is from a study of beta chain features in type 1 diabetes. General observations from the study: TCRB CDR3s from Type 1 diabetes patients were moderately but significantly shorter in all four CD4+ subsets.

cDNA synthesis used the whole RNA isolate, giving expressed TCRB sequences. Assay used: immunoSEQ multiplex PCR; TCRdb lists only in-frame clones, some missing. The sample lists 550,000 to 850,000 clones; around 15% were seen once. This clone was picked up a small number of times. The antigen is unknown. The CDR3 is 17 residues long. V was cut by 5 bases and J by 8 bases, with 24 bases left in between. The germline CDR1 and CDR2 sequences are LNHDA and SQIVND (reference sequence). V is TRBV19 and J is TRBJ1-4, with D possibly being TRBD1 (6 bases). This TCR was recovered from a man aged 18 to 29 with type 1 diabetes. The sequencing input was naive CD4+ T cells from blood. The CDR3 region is CASSHYRAGDFREKLFF. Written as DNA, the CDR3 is TGTGCCAGTAGTCACTATCGAGCAGGGGACTTCCGGGAAAAACTGTTTTTT.